These 32 T cell receptor beta chains were all obtained from the same sample, sequenced in a study of PD-L1 blockade in urothelial cancer. Time point denoted: pretreatment peripheral blood. Sequencing was performed with immunoSEQ multiplex PCR; in TCRdb, only in-frame clones are kept and a portion is missing. The sample records about 87,000 clones, roughly 84% being singletons. The sample here was PBMCs, taken around atezolizumab (anti-PD-L1) treatment. The receptor set was obtained from a man between 60 and 75 years old with urothelial cancer.

This clone came up a few times. This sample also contains other DNA sequences that code for the same CDR3. The J gene is TRBJ2-2, the V gene TRBV7-3, with 8 bases lining up with TRBD1. From germline, CDR1 is SGHTA and CDR2 FQGTGA. The CDR3 sequence is 15 residues long. The trim removed 4 bases at V and 5 bases at J, leaving 6 bases unmatched. The CDR3 is CASSSAGGRTGELFF. CDR3 bases: TGTGCCAGCAGCTCCGCAGGGGGCCGGACCGGGGAGCTGTTTTTT. The full variable domain, completed using reference TRBV7-3 and TRBJ2-2, is GAGVSQTPSNKVTEKGKYVELRCDPISGHTALYWYRQSLGQGPEFLIYFQGTGAADDSGLPNDRFFAVRPEGSVSTLKIQRTERGDSAVYLCASSSAGGRTGELFFGEGSRLTVL.

The rearrangement uses TRBV5-1 and TRBJ2-1; 11 bases align to TRBD1. The CDR3 extends over 15 amino acids. The germline CDR1 and CDR2 sequences are SGHRS and YFSETQ. V lost 4 bases and J lost 7; bases outside the gene matches: 7. The CDR3 DNA reads TGCGCCAGCAGCCCAGGACAGGGGGCAGGAAATGAGCAGTTCTTC. This gives the protein CASSPGQGAGNEQFF.

This clone has only one observation. The gene calls are TRBV15 and TRBJ2-7, with 10 nucleotides matching TRBD2. The CDR3 sequence is 15 residues long. CDR1 and CDR2 (germline): LNHNV, YYDKDF (reference sequence). Trimming removed 3 bases from V and 6 bases from J; junction bases left unmatched: 8. The DNA for the CDR3 is TGTGCCACCAGCAGTCACACTAGCGGGACGGGCGAGCAGTACTTC. It translates to CATSSHTSGTGEQYF.

The chain uses TRBV19 and TRBJ2-7, with D possibly matching TRBD2 (6 bases). The CDR3 covers 17 residues. CDR1 LNHDA and CDR2 SQIVND come from the germline V gene (reference sequence). The V and J ends lost 4 bases and 6 bases respectively, with 25 bases between them. DNA for the CDR3: TGTGCCAGTAGTACACACCTCGGGGGATCTAGTCAGGCCGAGCAGTACTTC. It is translated as CASSTHLGGSSQAEQYF.

The genes are TRBV7-9 and TRBJ2-7, with 9 bases fitting TRBD1. The CDR3 consists of 15 residues. The V gene end was trimmed by 1 base and the J gene end by 7 bases; junction bases not matched to a gene: 8. CDR1 and CDR2 (germline): SEHNR, FQNEAQ (reference sequence). The CDR3, as DNA: TGTGCCAGCAGCTTAGGAGGGGACAGGGCGAGAGAGCAGTACTTC. Residues: CASSLGGDRAREQYF.

This chain connects TRBV5-1 to TRBJ2-2; 8 bases are a match to TRBD2. There are 16 residues in the CDR3. Germline CDR1 is SGHRS and CDR2 is YFSETQ. The J segment lost 2 bases and the V segment lost 4 bases, leaving 7 bases of the junction unmatched. This CDR3 reads CASSPNGGANTGELFF. As DNA, the CDR3 is TGCGCCAGCAGCCCGAACGGGGGGGCCAACACCGGGGAGCTGTTTTTT.

The rearrangement joins TRBV27 to TRBJ1-5; maybe TRBD1 (5 bases). Between the trimmed V and J ends, which lost 6 bases and 7 bases, there was a span of 13 bases. Germline V gene data show CDR1 as MNHEY and CDR2 as SMNVEV (reference sequence). This CDR3 comprises 13 residues. The CDR3: CASSLGAGQPQHF. The CDR3 region has the DNA TGTGCCAGCAGCCTAGGGGCGGGACAGCCCCAGCATTTT.

This chain links TRBV6-6 with TRBJ2-7; 12 bases are a match to TRBD1. This CDR3 is built from 15 residues. Germline lookup yields CDR1 MNHNY and CDR2 SVGAGI (reference sequence). The V and J ends lost 7 bases and 4 bases, in that order; junction bases with no gene match: 8. CDR3 residues: CASKPGQGAGYEQYF. The CDR3 bases are TGTGCCAGCAAACCGGGACAGGGGGCGGGGTACGAGCAGTACTTC.

J is TRBJ1-5 and V is TRBV28; D may be TRBD1 (6 bases). The germline V gene encodes CDR1 MDHEN and CDR2 SYDVKM. Trimming left V 5 bases short and J 0 bases short, with 14 bases between. The CDR3 sequence is 16 residues long. The CDR3: CASSRTAGYSNQPQHF. CDR3 DNA: TGTGCCAGCAGTCGGACAGCCGGGTATAGCAATCAGCCCCAGCATTTT.

The chain recombines TRBV7-8 with TRBJ2-4; TRBD2 is a possible D gene (6 bases). CDR3 length: 17 amino acids. Trimming took 0 bases from V and 0 from J, leaving 12 bases between them. The germline CDR1 and CDR2 sequences are SGHVS and FQNEAQ. In DNA, the CDR3 is TGTGCCAGCAGCTTAGCCGCGGGAAGTCTAGCCAAAAACATTCAGTACTTC. Its protein product is CASSLAAGSLAKNIQYF. Filled out from reference TRBV7-8 and TRBJ2-4, the complete variable domain reads GAGVSQSPRYKVAKRGQDVALRCDPISGHVSLFWYQQALGQGPEFLTYFQNEAQLDKSGLPSDRFFAERPEGSVSTLKIQRTQQEDSAVYLCASSLAAGSLAKNIQYFGAGTRLSVL.

The rearrangement links TRBV28 to TRBJ1-1; TRBD1 aligns across 8 bases. The germline gives CDR1 MDHEN, CDR2 SYDVKM. CDR3 length: 16 amino acids. Trimming took 1 base from V and 0 from J; bases not matched to a gene: 4. The CDR3 reads CASSLSLGQVNTEAFF. The DNA for the CDR3 is TGTGCCAGCAGTTTATCTCTGGGACAGGTGAACACTGAAGCTTTCTTT.

In this sample, this clone turned up once. The chain carries TRBV14 and TRBJ2-7; D is possibly TRBD2 (7 bases). The CDR3 is 14 residues long. Trimming left V 3 bases short and J 9 bases short, with 18 bases between. CDR1 and CDR2 from the germline V gene are SGHDN and FVKESK. The CDR3 region is CASSHGGGPRGQYF. DNA of the CDR3: TGTGCCAGCAGCCACGGCGGGGGCCCCAGGGGGCAGTACTTC.

The chain is built from TRBV27 and TRBJ2-1; 8 bases agree with TRBD2. Trimming cost V 8 bases and J 8 bases; bases outside gene matches: 8. Germline assignment: CDR1 MNHEY and CDR2 SMNVEV (reference sequence). The CDR3 sequence is 13 residues long. DNA of the CDR3: TGTGCCAGCCAGAGCGGGAGACGGGATGAGCAGTTCTTC. Translation: CASQSGRRDEQFF.

The gene calls are TRBV10-1 and TRBJ1-4; 8 bases agree with TRBD1. The CDR3 consists of 15 residues. After removal of 5 bases from V and 0 bases from J, the junction contained 2 bases not matched to a gene. CDR1 is WNHNN, CDR2 SYGVQD, per germline (reference sequence). CDR3 sequence (DNA): TGCGCCAGCAGTCCGGGACAGGCAACTAATGAAAAACTGTTTTTT. Its protein is CASSPGQATNEKLFF.

This rearrangement joins TRBV18 to TRBJ2-3; weak D call: TRBD1 (5 bases). This CDR3 has 15 residues. Trimming cost V 5 bases and J 0 bases, with 12 bases left between them. The germline V gene encodes CDR1 KGHSH and CDR2 LQKENI. DNA for the CDR3: TGTGCCAGCTCATCGACAGAGGCTAGCACAGATACGCAGTATTTT. This codes for CASSSTEASTDTQYF.

This rearrangement joins TRBV28 to TRBJ1-2; perhaps TRBD1 as D (5 bases). The CDR3 has 13 residues. Germline CDR1 and CDR2: MDHEN and SYDVKM. V gave up 4 bases and J gave up 2 bases, with 8 bases separating them. CDR3 region: CASSWGSNYGYTF. CDR3 nucleotide sequence: TGTGCCAGCAGTTGGGGCAGCAACTATGGCTACACCTTC.

The chain recombines TRBV28 with TRBJ2-7, with no clear D. The ends were cut back, 2 bases at V and 4 bases at J, with 6 bases in the middle. From germline, CDR1 is MDHEN and CDR2 SYDVKM. This CDR3 contains 12 residues. The CDR3: CASSLEQYEQYF. The DNA of the CDR3 is TGTGCCAGCAGTTTAGAACAGTACGAGCAGTACTTC.

The chain has TRBV5-6 and TRBJ1-1; 7 nucleotides match TRBD1. V lost 4 bases to trimming and J lost 2 bases; unmatched junction nucleotides: 5. The CDR3 consists of 14 residues. From germline, CDR1 is SGHDT and CDR2 YYEEEE. In DNA form, the CDR3 reads TGTGCCAGCAGCCCATGGGACAGAAACACTGAAGCTTTCTTT. Protein product: CASSPWDRNTEAFF.

The gene calls are TRBV7-2 and TRBJ1-5, with 7 bases lining up with TRBD1. V lost 11 bases and J lost 9; bases outside the gene matches: 4. This CDR3 region has 10 residues. Per the germline V gene, CDR1 is SGHTA and CDR2 is FQGNSA. The CDR3 here is CAPGGRPQHF. Written as DNA, the CDR3 is TGTGCCCCAGGGGGACGGCCCCAGCATTTT.

This chain connects TRBV6-5 to TRBJ2-3; 10 bases map to TRBD1. Germline CDR1 and CDR2: MNHEY and SVGAGI. This CDR3 is 14 amino acids long. V trimming: 7 bases; J trimming: 4 bases; junction bases outside the gene matches: 5. In DNA form, the CDR3 reads TGTGCCAGCAAGATGACAGGGGGCGCAGATACGCAGTATTTT. Its protein is CASKMTGGADTQYF.

V usage is TRBV6-1 and J usage is TRBJ2-7; D possibly corresponds to TRBD2 (6 bases). V dropped 7 bases and J dropped 5 bases, with 18 bases sitting between them. The CDR3 contains 14 residues. Per germline, CDR1 MNHNS and CDR2 SASEGT. The CDR3 sequence: CASIRGGSGHEQYF. The CDR3 DNA reads TGTGCCAGCATCCGGGGAGGCTCTGGACACGAGCAGTACTTC.

The chain employs TRBV15 and TRBJ2-7, with 7 bases fitting TRBD2. The CDR3 spans 14 residues. Trimming removed 1 base from V and 4 bases from J; junction bases left unmatched: 4. CDR1 is LNHNV, CDR2 YYDKDF, per germline (reference sequence). The CDR3 bases are TGTGCCACCAGCAGAGTTGGCGGGAGTTACGAGCAGTACTTC. Encoded protein: CATSRVGGSYEQYF.

The sample holds a few counts of this clone. CDR3 sequence (DNA): TGTGCCTGGAGCCGAGAGGGTGGTCGCGAGCAGTACTTC. It specifies CAWSREGGREQYF. The rearrangement joins TRBV30 to TRBJ2-7, with D possibly being TRBD2 (5 bases). The V gene's germline CDR1 is GTSNPN and CDR2 SVGIG (reference sequence). The CDR3 has 13 residues. Trimming removed 3 bases from V and 6 bases from J, with 15 bases in between.

The CDR3 DNA reads TGTGCCAGCAGCGTAAAAGGGGGCGCTGAAGCTTTCTTT. It is translated as CASSVKGGAEAFF. V is TRBV9 and J is TRBJ1-1; 7 bases fit TRBD1. The germline V gene encodes CDR1 SGDLS and CDR2 YYNGEE. There are 13 residues in the CDR3. V was pared by 1 base and J by 6 bases, with 3 bases of the junction left unmatched.

The chain combines TRBV4-1 with TRBJ1-1; 8 nucleotides agree with TRBD1. Germline V gene lookup returns CDR1 MGHRA and CDR2 YSYEKL. This CDR3 comprises 16 residues. V gave up 1 base and J gave up 2 bases; unmatched junction bases: 6. CDR3 DNA: TGCGCCAGCAGCCAAGGGGGCAGGGGGCGAAACACTGAAGCTTTCTTT. This encodes CASSQGGRGRNTEAFF.

The chain links TRBV30 to TRBJ2-3; 9 bases agree with TRBD2. V dropped 4 bases and J dropped 6; count of bases not matched to a gene: 11. Germline V gene sequence: CDR1 GTSNPN, CDR2 SVGIG (reference sequence). The CDR3 contains 15 residues. The CDR3 DNA reads TGTGCCTGGAATCCGGGACTAGCAGGGGGGGATACGCAGTATTTT. Its protein is CAWNPGLAGGDTQYF.

The chain carries TRBV6-1 and TRBJ2-3, with a tentative D call TRBD2 (6 bases). Germline CDR1 is MNHNS and CDR2 is SASEGT. V was trimmed by 7 bases and J by 0 bases, leaving 14 bases between them. The CDR3 loop spans 15 amino acids. The CDR3 DNA reads TGTGCCAGCACTCTCGGGGGACTGAGCACAGATACGCAGTATTTT. Translating it yields CASTLGGLSTDTQYF.

The chain is built from TRBV21-1 and TRBJ1-1; TRBD1 is the table's D call and was not checked against the DNA. TRBV21-1 is a pseudogene. This CDR3 is built from 16 residues. As DNA, the CDR3 is TGTGCCAGCAGCAAAGCCCCGGACAGACCAAACACTGAAGCTTTCTTT. It specifies CASSKAPDRPNTEAFF.

This chain connects TRBV14 to TRBJ2-6; TRBD2 matches at 7 bases. CDR3 length: 17 residues. The V gene end was trimmed by 6 bases and the J gene end by 0 bases; junction bases not matched to a gene: 8. Germline loops: CDR1 SGHDN, CDR2 FVKESK. The CDR3 nucleotides read TGTGCCAGCAGTCCGCTTTGGGGGGGCTCTGGGGCCAACGTCCTGACTTTC. As protein: CASSPLWGGSGANVLTF.

The chain joins TRBV5-1 to TRBJ2-7; TRBD1 aligns across 8 bases. With V trimmed by 5 bases and J by 0 bases, 7 bases remained unmatched. The germline CDR1 and CDR2 sequences are SGHRS and YFSETQ. The length of the CDR3 is 15 residues. The CDR3 nucleotides are TGCGCCAGCAGTCAAGCCGGGACAGGCTCCTACGAGCAGTACTTC. Its translation: CASSQAGTGSYEQYF.

The chain employs TRBV7-2 and TRBJ2-1; 7 bases match TRBD2. There are 19 residues in the CDR3. Germline trimming cut 5 bases from V and 0 bases from J; bases unmatched to any gene: 16. Per the germline V gene, CDR1 is SGHTA and CDR2 is FQGNSA. CDR3 protein: CASSPRTRRYAGSYNEQFF. CDR3 nucleotides: TGTGCCAGCAGCCCTCGGACTAGACGCTACGCCGGCTCCTACAATGAGCAGTTCTTC.

The J gene is TRBJ2-7, the V gene TRBV5-4; D possibly corresponds to TRBD1 (6 bases). CDR3 size: 15 residues. The germline CDR1 and CDR2 sequences are SGHNT and YYREEE (reference sequence). V dropped 0 bases and J dropped 2 bases, with 12 bases sitting between them. CDR3 residues: CASSLALTGAYEQYF. CDR3 in DNA: TGTGCCAGCAGCTTGGCTTTGACAGGTGCCTACGAGCAGTACTTC.